These 24 T cell receptor beta chains share one sample of origin, sequenced in a study of blood T cell repertoires in COVID-19. The assay was immunoSEQ multiplex PCR, and TCRdb's table has in-frame clones only and misses some. This table has some 50,000 clones, 75% to 90% appearing once. The specimen sequenced was peripheral blood. Source of these receptors: a man older than 75 with acute or convalescent COVID-19.

The genes are TRBV6-5 and TRBJ2-5, with a tentative D call TRBD1 (8 bases). Between the trimmed V and J ends, which lost 6 bases and 3 bases, there was a span of 14 bases. The CDR3 has 14 residues. CDR1 is MNHEY and CDR2 is SVGAGI in the germline V gene. The CDR3 DNA reads as TGTGCCAGCAGGAAACAGGGGGGGGAAGAGACCCAGTACTTC. This translates into CASRKQGGEETQYF.

The chain recombines TRBV5-1 with TRBJ2-1, with TRBD1 matching 8 bases. CDR1 is SGHRS and CDR2 is YFSETQ in the germline V gene. With V trimmed by 7 bases and J by 1 base, 7 bases remained unmatched. The CDR3 totals 15 residues. The CDR3 DNA follows: TGCGCCAGCCGAGTTGGGACAGGATCCTACAATGAGCAGTTCTTC. Amino acid sequence: CASRVGTGSYNEQFF.

This clone was seen once. The V and J genes are TRBV9 and TRBJ2-2; 9 bases are a match to TRBD2. The CDR3 length is 16 residues. Germline V gene sequence: CDR1 SGDLS, CDR2 YYNGEE. With V trimmed by 0 bases and J by 2 bases, 2 bases remained unmatched. This chain's CDR3 is CASSVELAGNTGELFF. The CDR3 DNA reads TGTGCCAGCAGCGTAGAACTAGCGGGTAACACCGGGGAGCTGTTTTTT.

The J gene is TRBJ1-2, the V gene TRBV10-3; perhaps TRBD1 as D (5 bases). The CDR3 is made up of 15 amino acids. Trimming took 3 bases from V and 1 from J, leaving 12 bases between them. Germline V gene data show CDR1 as ENHRY and CDR2 as SYGVKD. CDR3 sequence reads: CAISDLGGVNYGYTF. CDR3 sequence (DNA): TGTGCCATCAGTGATTTGGGGGGGGTTAACTATGGCTACACCTTC.

V is TRBV27 and J is TRBJ2-6, with a possible D match to TRBD2 (6 bases). Trimming left V 1 base short and J 1 base short, with 20 bases between. This CDR3 is built from 20 residues. The germline V gene has CDR1 MNHEY and CDR2 SMNVEV (reference sequence). In nucleotides, the CDR3 is TGTGCCAGCAGTTTATTGCGGGGCCGGGATTTCCTGTCTGGGGCCAACGTCCTGACTTTC. Residues: CASSLLRGRDFLSGANVLTF. The full variable domain, completed using reference TRBV27 and TRBJ2-6, is EAQVTQNPRYLITVTGKKLTVTCSQNMNHEYMSWYRQDPGLGLRQIYYSMNVEVTDKGDVPEGYKVSRKEKRNFPLILESPSPNQTSLYFCASSLLRGRDFLSGANVLTFGAGSRLTVL.

This clone was seen more than once but under ten times. The chain combines TRBV5-4 with TRBJ1-1; 8 bases line up with TRBD1. V dropped 4 bases and J dropped 1; count of bases not matched to a gene: 9. CDR3 length: 16 residues. CDR1 is SGHNT, CDR2 YYREEE, per germline (reference sequence). The chain's CDR3 is CASSTTDRGKNTEAFF. CDR3 DNA sequence: TGTGCCAGCAGCACGACAGACAGGGGAAAGAACACTGAAGCTTTCTTT.

Notes on this clone: The same CDR3 arises from other DNA sequences in this sample as well. This chain links TRBV21-1 with TRBJ1-3; the table gives TRBD1 as D, unverified against the DNA. TRBV21-1 is shown as a pseudogene. The CDR3 has 18 amino acids. The CDR3 nucleotides read TGTGCCAGCAGCAGCCAAAACAGGGGTCAGGGTAACGGAAACACCATATATTTT. This translates into CASSSQNRGQGNGNTIYF.

The genes are TRBV23-1 and TRBJ2-5, with 9 bases fitting TRBD2. TRBV23-1 is an ORF, and what it does is uncertain. V trimming: 2 bases; J trimming: 1 base; junction bases outside the gene matches: 20. CDR3 length equals 21 residues. The CDR3 nucleotides are TGCGCCAGCAGTCAAAACTATTACTACCTCGGGATAGCGGGGGTCCAAGAGACCCAGTACTTC. It yields the protein CASSQNYYYLGIAGVQETQYF.

This clone occurred once. The chain has TRBV19 and TRBJ2-3; 7 nucleotides agree with TRBD2. CDR3 length equals 17 residues. Trimming cost V 10 bases and J 0 bases; bases outside gene matches: 16. Germline assignment: CDR1 LNHDA and CDR2 SQIVND (reference sequence). The CDR3 bases are TGTGCCACCGCCGGGGGGTCTGTTACGGCTAGCACAGATACGCAGTATTTT. It yields the protein CATAGGSVTASTDTQYF.

This chain uses TRBV5-4 with TRBJ2-1; 11 nucleotides align to TRBD1. After removal of 4 bases from V and 7 bases from J, the junction contained 10 bases not matched to a gene. Germline V gene lookup returns CDR1 SGHNT and CDR2 YYREEE (reference sequence). The CDR3 has 16 residues. Written as DNA, the CDR3 is TGTGCCAGCAGCCCACCTATTGGGACAGGGGGGAATGAGCAGTTCTTC. Its protein is CASSPPIGTGGNEQFF.

This clone was detected only a few times. The V and J genes are TRBV11-2 and TRBJ1-1; tentatively, D is TRBD1 (6 bases). Germline V gene data show CDR1 as SGHAT and CDR2 as FQNNGV. Trimming removed 5 bases from V and 6 bases from J, with 13 bases in between. The CDR3 runs to 13 residues. The CDR3 nucleotides read TGTGCCAGCAGCATGAACAGGGAACCTGAAGCTTTCTTT. Amino acid sequence: CASSMNREPEAFF.

This clone was seen more than once but under ten times. V usage is TRBV14 and J usage is TRBJ2-4; 8 nucleotides align to TRBD2. With V trimmed by 0 bases and J by 5 bases, 12 bases remained unmatched. From germline, CDR1 is SGHDN and CDR2 FVKESK. The CDR3 is 18 amino acids. This CDR3 is CASSQDTYPGRGENIQYF. DNA for the CDR3: TGTGCCAGCAGCCAAGATACGTATCCGGGGCGGGGGGAAAACATTCAGTACTTC.

The CDR3 region has the DNA TGTGCCAGCAGCTTGCGGCAGGCAGGCTATGGCTACACCTTC. Translation gives CASSLRQAGYGYTF. The chain couples TRBV5-6 to TRBJ1-2; D ambiguous. Germline-derived CDR1 and CDR2 are SGHDT and YYEEEE. Trimming removed 1 base from V and 4 bases from J, with 11 bases in between. This CDR3 spans 14 amino acids.

The rearrangement links TRBV6-4 to TRBJ1-2, with TRBD1 identical over 7 bases. Trimming removed 6 bases from V and 0 bases from J; junction bases left unmatched: 7. The CDR3 length is 15 residues. Germline V CDR1 and CDR2: MRHNA, SNTAGT. CDR3: CASRKTGQANYGYTF. The CDR3, as DNA: TGTGCCAGCAGGAAGACAGGGCAAGCTAACTATGGCTACACCTTC.

J is TRBJ2-3 and V is TRBV20-1; the match to TRBD2 covers 7 bases. The V gene end was trimmed by 3 bases and the J gene end by 3 bases; junction bases not matched to a gene: 3. Germline V lookup: CDR1 DFQATT, CDR2 SNEGSKA (reference sequence). The CDR3 sequence is 13 residues long. For the CDR3, the DNA is TGCAGTGCTAGTGGGGGAGGGACAGATACGCAGTATTTT. It translates to CSASGGGTDTQYF.

The chain carries TRBV7-9 and TRBJ2-7; maybe TRBD1 (5 bases). V lost 5 bases and J lost 3, with 14 bases in between. The CDR3 length is 14 residues. Germline CDR1 and CDR2: SEHNR and FQNEAQ (reference sequence). For the CDR3, the DNA is TGTGCCAGCAGCCCCCGACAGTCCTACTACGAGCAGTACTTC. It codes for CASSPRQSYYEQYF.

The rearrangement joins TRBV9 to TRBJ1-1, with D possibly being TRBD1 (5 bases). Trimming shortened V by 2 bases and J by 6 bases, and 11 bases separated the two germline ends. Germline CDR1 is SGDLS and CDR2 is YYNGEE. This CDR3 contains 13 residues. CDR3 nucleotide sequence: TGTGCCAGCAGCGTGTCAGGGTTGGCTGAAGCTTTCTTT. Translation gives CASSVSGLAEAFF.

This chain joins TRBV3-1 (or the pseudogene TRBV3-2) and TRBJ1-2; possible D gene TRBD1, 5 bases. Germline V gene sequence: CDR1 LGHDT, CDR2 YNNKEL (reference sequence). The CDR3 extends over 15 amino acids. V shed 1 base and J shed 4 bases, with 13 bases lying between them. In DNA form, the CDR3 reads TGTGCCAGCAGCCAAGGGGGCGTTAGGAGCTATGGCTACACCTTC. This sequence encodes CASSQGGVRSYGYTF.

V is TRBV12-3 or TRBV12-4 and J is TRBJ1-5, with 8 bases fitting TRBD1. V shed 7 bases, J shed 6 bases, and the junction held 5 bases outside the gene matches. CDR3 size: 13 residues. The CDR3 bases are TGTGCCAGCAAGAGGACAGGGATTCAGCCCCAGCATTTT. This gives the protein CASKRTGIQPQHF.

In this sample, this clone turned up once. In nucleotides, the CDR3 is TGTGCCAGCAGTTTTTCACCGGGACAGGGGATGGGAGCTAACTATGGCTACACCTTC. It encodes CASSFSPGQGMGANYGYTF. The chain has TRBV27 and TRBJ1-2, with TRBD1 matching 10 bases. The CDR3 has 19 residues. J gave up 0 bases and V 3 bases, and 13 bases lay outside the gene matches. CDR1 is MNHEY, CDR2 SMNVEV, per germline (reference sequence).

The genes are TRBV27 and TRBJ1-2; 9 bases line up with TRBD1. V was pared by 2 bases and J by 8 bases, with 9 bases of the junction left unmatched. The CDR3 is made up of 15 amino acids. CDR1 is MNHEY and CDR2 is SMNVEV in the germline V gene (reference sequence). The chain's CDR3 is CASSLAGQGLSGYTF. The CDR3 coding sequence is TGTGCCAGCAGTTTAGCGGGACAGGGTTTGTCCGGCTACACCTTC.

The chain recombines TRBV14 with TRBJ2-3; 9 nucleotides match TRBD1. The CDR3 totals 18 residues. After removal of 5 bases from V and 1 base from J, the junction contained 13 bases not matched to a gene. Germline-derived CDR1 and CDR2 are SGHDN and FVKESK. The CDR3 reads CASSDGQGSLEGTDTQYF. The CDR3 DNA reads TGTGCCAGCAGCGACGGACAGGGGTCTTTGGAGGGCACAGATACGCAGTATTTT. Full variable domain (remainder filled in from reference TRBV14 and TRBJ2-3): EAGVTQFPSHSVIEKGQTVTLRCDPISGHDNLYWYRRVMGKEIKFLLHFVKESKQDESGMPNNRFLAERTGGTYSTLKVQPAELEDSGVYFCASSDGQGSLEGTDTQYFGPGTRLTVL.

This clone has just one count. The J gene is TRBJ1-2, the V gene TRBV18; the D gene is possibly TRBD1 (5 bases). CDR3 size: 14 residues. Germline-derived CDR1 and CDR2 are KGHSH and LQKENI. The germline V and J ends were trimmed by 4 bases and 0 bases, with 9 bases remaining between them. The CDR3 DNA reads as TGTGCCAGCTCACAGGACACCCCTAACTATGGCTACACCTTC. This encodes CASSQDTPNYGYTF.

The chain employs TRBV7-6 and TRBJ2-7; 10 bases line up with TRBD1. The CDR3 is 15 amino acids. J lost 0 bases, V lost 4 bases, and 3 bases had no gene match. Germline CDR1 is SGHVS and CDR2 is FNYEAQ. The CDR3 nucleotides read TGTGCCAGCAGCTCTGGGACAGGGGCCTCCTACGAGCAGTACTTC. This codes for CASSSGTGASYEQYF.